The entry below describes one T cell receptor (beta chain). Its antigen remains unidentified. Base qualities are not recorded, but no much larger clone differs from it by a single base. TCRbeta CDR3 regions were amplified from genomic DNA by means of the immunoSEQ Assay, a bias-controlled multiplex PCR. On the authors' methods: The number of nucleated cells in each sample was estimated by amplification of reference gene primers within the assay. Sequence reads were collapsed and filtered to measure the absolute abundance of every unique TCRbeta CDR3 rearrangement. For each sample, productive Simpson clonality was calculated as the square root of Simpson's diversity index across productive rearrangements. TCRdb provides this immuneACCESS table in a form limited to in-frame rearrangements. Some clones are lacking; in checked studies, under half of them reflect an unresolved V gene, and why the rest are absent is not known. V and J calls and clone size are those listed in that table; D and trimming were worked out from the DNA. The sample yields just over 650,000 clones; 75% to 90% were counted once. The ten largest clonotypes hold more than 0.25% of the sample.

The record originates from a study of blood T cell repertoires in COVID-19 (dated by TCRdb to 2018 to 2021). Study-wide context: The collaborator samples originated in the United States, Italy and Spain and spanned the acute and convalescent phases of COVID-19. The prospective study material was composed of cDNA or gDNA derived from T cells, B-cell-depleted T cells, or PBMCs. The dataset comprised deeply sampled blood TCRbeta repertoires from subjects exposed to, actively infected with, or recovered from COVID-19. The repertoires were made available in a free public database intended to serve as a resource for research on the immune response to SARS-CoV-2. Samples were obtained from the ongoing ImmuneRACE study (first 160 participants) and from about 1,300 subjects provided by 6 global collaborators. Sample metadata almost always included a de-identified subject ID, COVID-19 status, age in years and sex. Where available, HLA class I and class II types were obtained from metadata supplied by the sample provider rather than from assay-based typing.

The full study reports these points: How much clinical and demographic metadata was included differed by source and by participant, and the metadata was provided uncurated.

For CDR1 and CDR2, the germline V gene lists KGHDR and SFDVKD. V lost 3 bases and J lost 4 bases; the stretch between them is 20 bases long. From cysteine to phenylalanine, the CDR3 is 17 amino acids long. Left in the record is the CDR3 DNA by itself, 51 bases read in frame from the first base. Whole blood was collected in K2EDTA tubes by collaborating institutions according to the institutions' own protocols. For TCRbeta analysis, collaborators shipped samples in one of three forms: frozen whole blood, isolated PBMCs, or DNA extracted from either of those sample types. Sequencing was performed on peripheral blood. This TCR came from a woman aged 18-29 years with acute or convalescent COVID-19. The chain was built from TRBV24-1 and TRBJ1-2; the best D guess is TRBD1, with 5 bases matching. Here the CDR3 is given as CATSDHSSDGGVYGYTF. The DNA sequence reads TGTGCCACCAGTGATCACAGCTCCGACGGAGGGGTCTATGGCTACACCTTC.